This T cell receptor (beta chain) was found in a study of molecular identifiers for immune sequencing clone quantification. Using its own MiXCR run on the PCR reads, TCRdb lists one record per CDR3 protein. The sample comprises 300,000 to 350,000 distinct CDR3 sequences, about 21% of which are singletons, and 0.75% to 0.85% rests with the top ten. This clonotype appeared many times. V trimming: 2 bases; J trimming: 2 bases; junction bases outside the gene matches: 17. The CDR3 runs to 20 residues. Germline V gives CDR1 SGHTA, CDR2 FQGNSA. Sample: naive CD8+ T cells from blood, with Jurkat cell RNA spiked in. Specified subset: FACS-sorted CD8+CD4-CCR7+CD45RA+ naive T cells. The receptor comes from a human donor in good health. Some libraries in this study had Jurkat cell RNA spiked in. The chain has TRBV7-2 and TRBJ2-7; 11 positions agree with TRBD2. The CDR3 region has the DNA TGTGCCAGCAGCTTATCATGGGACAGGACAGTACTAGCGGGGGCCTACGAGCAGTACTTC. Its translation is CASSLSWDRTVLAGAYEQYF. The variable domain in full, with the rest retrieved from reference TRBV7-2 and TRBJ2-7, is GAGVSQSPSNKVTEKGKDVELRCDPISGHTALYWYRQSLGQGLEFLIYFQGNSAPDKSGLPSDRFSAERTGGSVSTLTIQRTQQEDSAVYLCASSLSWDRTVLAGAYEQYFGPGTRLTVT.